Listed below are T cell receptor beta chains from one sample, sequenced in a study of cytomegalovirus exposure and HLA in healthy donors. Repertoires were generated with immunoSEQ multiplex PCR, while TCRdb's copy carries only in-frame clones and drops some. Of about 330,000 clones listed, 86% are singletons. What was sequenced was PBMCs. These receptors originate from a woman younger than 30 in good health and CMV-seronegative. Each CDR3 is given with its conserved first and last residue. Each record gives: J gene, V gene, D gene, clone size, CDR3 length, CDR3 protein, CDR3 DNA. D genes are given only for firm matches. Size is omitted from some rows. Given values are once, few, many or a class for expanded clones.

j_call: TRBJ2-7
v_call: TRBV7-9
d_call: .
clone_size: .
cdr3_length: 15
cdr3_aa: CASSLVAVPAHEQYF
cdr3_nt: TGTGCCAGCAGCTTAGTGGCGGTTCCCGCCCACGAGCAGTACTTC

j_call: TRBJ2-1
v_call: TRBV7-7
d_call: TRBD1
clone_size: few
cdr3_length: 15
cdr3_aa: CASSPGQGFTDEQFF
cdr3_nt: TGTGCCAGCAGCCCGGGACAGGGATTTACAGATGAGCAGTTCTTC

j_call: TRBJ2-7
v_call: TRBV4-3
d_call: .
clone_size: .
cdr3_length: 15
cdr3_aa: CASSQDRDNSYEQYF
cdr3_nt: TGCGCCAGCAGCCAGGACCGGGACAACTCCTACGAGCAGTACTTC

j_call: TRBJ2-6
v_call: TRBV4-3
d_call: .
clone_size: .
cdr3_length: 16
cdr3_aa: CASSPPGISGANVLTF
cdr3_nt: TGCGCCAGCAGCCCTCCGGGGATCTCTGGGGCCAACGTCCTGACTTTC

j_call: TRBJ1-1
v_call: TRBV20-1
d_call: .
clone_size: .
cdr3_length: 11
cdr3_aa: CSAPGDTEAFF
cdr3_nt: TGCAGTGCTCCTGGAGACACTGAAGCTTTCTTT

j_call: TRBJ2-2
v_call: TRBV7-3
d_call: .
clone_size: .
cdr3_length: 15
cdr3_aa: CASSLTSERTGELFF
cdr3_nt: TGTGCCAGCAGCTTAACTAGCGAGAGAACCGGGGAGCTGTTTTTT

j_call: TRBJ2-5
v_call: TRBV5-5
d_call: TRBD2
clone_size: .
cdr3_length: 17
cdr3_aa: CASSLSGTLVYQETQYF
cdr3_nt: TGTGCCAGCAGTCTTAGCGGGACGTTAGTGTACCAAGAGACCCAGTACTTC

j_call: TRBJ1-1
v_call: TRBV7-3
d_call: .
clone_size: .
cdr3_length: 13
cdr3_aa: CASSLYRNTEAFF
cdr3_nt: TGTGCCAGCAGCTTATACAGGAACACTGAAGCTTTCTTT

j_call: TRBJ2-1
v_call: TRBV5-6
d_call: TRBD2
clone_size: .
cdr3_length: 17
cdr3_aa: CASSLGLAGGPWNEQFF
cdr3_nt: TGTGCCAGCAGCCTTGGACTAGCGGGAGGGCCTTGGAATGAGCAGTTCTTC

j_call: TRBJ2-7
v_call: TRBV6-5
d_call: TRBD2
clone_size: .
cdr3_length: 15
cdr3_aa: CASSAGTSGTYEQYF
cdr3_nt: TGTGCCAGCAGCGCCGGGACTAGCGGGACCTACGAGCAGTACTTC

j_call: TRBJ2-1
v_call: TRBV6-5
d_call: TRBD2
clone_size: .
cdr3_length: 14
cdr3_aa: CATTPSGTSAGQFF
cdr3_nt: TGTGCCACGACCCCCTCCGGGACTAGCGCCGGACAGTTCTTC

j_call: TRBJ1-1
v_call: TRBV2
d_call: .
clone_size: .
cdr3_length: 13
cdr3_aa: CASRGQTNTEAFF
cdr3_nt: TGTGCCAGCAGGGGCCAGACGAACACTGAAGCTTTCTTT

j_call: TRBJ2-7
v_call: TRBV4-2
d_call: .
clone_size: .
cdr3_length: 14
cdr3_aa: CASSQGRQSYEQYF
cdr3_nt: TGTGCCAGCAGCCAAGGTCGACAGTCCTACGAGCAGTACTTC

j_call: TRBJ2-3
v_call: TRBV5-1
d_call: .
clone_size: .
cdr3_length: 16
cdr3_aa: CASSPDSFASTDTQYF
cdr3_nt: TGCGCCAGCAGCCCGGACAGCTTCGCTAGCACAGATACGCAGTATTTT

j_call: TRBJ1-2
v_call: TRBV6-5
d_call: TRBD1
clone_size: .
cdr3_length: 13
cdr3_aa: CASSPQGDYGYTF
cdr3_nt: TGTGCCAGCAGTCCTCAGGGGGACTATGGCTACACCTTC

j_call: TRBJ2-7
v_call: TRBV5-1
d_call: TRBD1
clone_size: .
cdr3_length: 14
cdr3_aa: CASSIPTGSYEQYF
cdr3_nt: TGCGCCAGCAGCATACCGACAGGGAGCTACGAGCAGTACTTC

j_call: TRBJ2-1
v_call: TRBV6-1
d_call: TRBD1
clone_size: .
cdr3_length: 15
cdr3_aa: CASSGLTGGYNEQFF
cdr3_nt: TGTGCCAGCAGTGGGTTGACAGGGGGGTACAATGAGCAGTTCTTC

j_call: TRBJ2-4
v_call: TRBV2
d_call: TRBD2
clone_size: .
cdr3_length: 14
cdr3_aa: CASRELAGADIQYF
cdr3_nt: TGTGCCAGCAGGGAATTAGCGGGAGCTGACATTCAGTACTTC

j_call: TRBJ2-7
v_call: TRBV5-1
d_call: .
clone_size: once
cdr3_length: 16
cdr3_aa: CASSLAEQGLTYEQYF
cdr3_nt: TGCGCCAGCAGTTTAGCCGAACAGGGTCTTACCTACGAGCAGTACTTC

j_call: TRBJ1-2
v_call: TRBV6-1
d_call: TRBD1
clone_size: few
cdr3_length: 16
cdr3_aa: CASSAQRRDRIYGYTF
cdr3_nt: TGTGCCAGCAGTGCTCAACGCCGGGACAGAATCTATGGCTACACCTTC

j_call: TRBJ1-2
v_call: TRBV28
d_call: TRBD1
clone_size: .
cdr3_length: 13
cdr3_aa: CASSFTGGYGYTF
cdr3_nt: TGTGCCAGCAGTTTCACAGGGGGCTATGGCTACACCTTC

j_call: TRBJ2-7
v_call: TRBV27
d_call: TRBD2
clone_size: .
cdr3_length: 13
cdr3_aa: CATLGRAPYEQYF
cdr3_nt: TGTGCCACACTAGGGAGGGCACCCTACGAGCAGTACTTC

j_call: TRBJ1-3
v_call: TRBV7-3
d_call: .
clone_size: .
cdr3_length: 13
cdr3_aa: CASSSLSGNTIYF
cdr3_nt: TGTGCCAGCAGCTCCTTGTCTGGAAACACCATATATTTT

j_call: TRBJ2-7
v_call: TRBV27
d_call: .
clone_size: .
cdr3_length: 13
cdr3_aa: CASSPQDSYEQYF
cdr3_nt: TGTGCCAGCAGCCCTCAGGACAGCTACGAGCAGTACTTC

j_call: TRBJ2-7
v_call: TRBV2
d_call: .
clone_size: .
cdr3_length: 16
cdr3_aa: CASSEEGSGYSYEQYF
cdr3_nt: TGTGCCAGCAGTGAAGAGGGTAGCGGCTATTCCTACGAGCAGTACTTC

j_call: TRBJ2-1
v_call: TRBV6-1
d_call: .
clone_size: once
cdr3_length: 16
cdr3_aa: CASSGGFSVPYNEQFF
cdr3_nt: TGTGCCAGCAGTGGAGGGTTTAGCGTACCATACAATGAGCAGTTCTTC

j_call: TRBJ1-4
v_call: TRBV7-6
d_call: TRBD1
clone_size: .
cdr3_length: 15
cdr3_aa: CASSLDRATNEKLFF
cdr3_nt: TGTGCCAGCAGTCTTGACAGGGCCACTAATGAAAAACTGTTTTTT

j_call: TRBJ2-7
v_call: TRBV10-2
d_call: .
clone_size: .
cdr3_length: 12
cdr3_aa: CASSQQGHEQYF
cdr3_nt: TGCGCCAGCAGTCAGCAGGGCCACGAGCAGTACTTC

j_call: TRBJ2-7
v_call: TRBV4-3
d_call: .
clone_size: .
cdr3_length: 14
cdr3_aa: CASSQGSLRSEQYF
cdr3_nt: TGCGCCAGCAGCCAAGGCAGCCTTAGGAGCGAGCAGTACTTC

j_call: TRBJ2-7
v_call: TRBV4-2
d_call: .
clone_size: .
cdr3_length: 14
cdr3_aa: CASSQDWQGYEQYF
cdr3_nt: TGTGCCAGCAGCCAAGATTGGCAGGGCTACGAGCAGTACTTC

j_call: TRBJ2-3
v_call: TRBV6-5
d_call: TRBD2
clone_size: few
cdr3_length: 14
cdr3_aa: CASSTGGSTDTQYF
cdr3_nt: TGTGCCAGCAGCACGGGGGGATCCACAGATACGCAGTATTTT